The sequence of this T cell receptor beta chain was determined in a study of blood T cell repertoires in COVID-19. Study information: Samples representing acute and convalescent COVID-19 were sourced from the United States, Italy and Spain. PBMCs, B-cell-depleted T cells, or T cells were the source of the cDNA or gDNA that made up the material.

This CDR3 has 14 amino acids. The V gene lost 1 base and the J gene lost 4 bases, with 8 bases spanning the gap. CDR1 and CDR2 from the germline V gene are LGHNA and YSLEER. In the study's own analysis: Estimated nucleated cell counts came from reference gene primer amplification. TCRdb's copy holds only in-frame clones and misses some; the assay was immunoSEQ multiplex PCR. The V and J calls and clone size were taken over from that table, and D and trimming were inferred from the DNA. This table has about 170,000 clones, 82% appearing once. Input material: peripheral blood. The chain employs TRBV4-3 and TRBJ1-3; D is ambiguous. The receptor was isolated from a woman in her sixties or seventies with acute or convalescent COVID-19. Written as DNA, the CDR3 is TGCGCCAGCAGCCAAGGAGGGCGCGGAAACACCATATATTTT. Translated, it gives CASSQGGRGNTIYF.